This paragraph reports one T cell receptor beta chain. Antigen specificity is unknown. The entry originates in a study of Ad26.COV2.S vaccination and SARS-CoV-2 variants. Study results and caveats: After vaccination, reports described spike-specific CD8+ and CD4+ T cell responses as showing substantial breadth.

Assay used: immunoSEQ multiplex PCR; TCRdb lists only in-frame clones, some missing. The table has 500,000 or so clones, approximately 89% seen once. The sample's treatment: approximately 18 received Ad26.COV2.S at low or high dose, single or two shots; about 5 received placebo; per-sample allocation not given. Each sample was drawn 63 days after the first injection (of vaccine or placebo). Aged 18-55 years, donor was enrolled in Boston around 2020. This specimen consisted of peripheral blood, obtained in a trial of Ad26.COV2.S vaccine versus placebo. This TCR came from a person aged 18 to 59 who received the Ad26.COV2.S COVID-19 vaccine or a placebo.

CDR3 region: CASSLDSNSYEQYF. As DNA, the CDR3 is TGTGCCAGCAGCTTAGACAGCAATAGCTACGAGCAGTACTTC. The gene calls are TRBV7-3 and TRBJ2-7, with a weak D call TRBD1 (5 bases). V was cut by 2 bases and J by 3 bases, with 11 bases left in between. The germline V gene encodes CDR1 SGHTA and CDR2 FQGTGA. CDR3 length: 14 amino acids.